Below, one T cell receptor (beta chain) is given with its context. This CDR3 comprises 17 residues. After removal of 7 bases from V and 7 bases from J, the junction contained 16 bases not matched to a gene. CDR1 and CDR2 from the germline V gene are LNHDA and SQIVND (reference sequence). The sample belongs to a study of blood T cell repertoires in COVID-19. In the study overall: From T cells, B-cell-depleted T cells, or PBMCs came the material, which was cDNA or gDNA.

Original processing methods: Reference gene primer amplification gave estimated nucleated cell counts. The method was immunoSEQ multiplex PCR; TCRdb's version includes in-frame clones alone and lacks a portion of them. That table gives V, J and clone size, and the DNA gave D and trimming. The table lists 130,000 or so clones, approximately 86% of them singletons, with 11% in the top ten. While infection was still active, Seattle patients were enrolled and then followed longitudinally. The sequenced sample was peripheral blood. The chain links TRBV19 to TRBJ1-6, with 7 bases that match TRBD1. This receptor was identified in a woman aged 70-85 years with COVID-19, enrolled during active disease. This CDR3 is CASKDLTQTGRNSPLHF. The CDR3, as DNA: TGTGCCAGTAAGGACCTCACCCAGACAGGGAGGAATTCACCCCTCCACTTT.